Below, 18 T cell receptor beta chains from the same sample are listed, as sequenced in a study of T-cell memory formation after mild COVID-19. TCRdb redid the calling of the 5' RACE reads with MiXCR, one entry per CDR3 protein. Of around 390,000 distinct CDR3 sequences listed, more than 15% are singletons. The source material was PBMCs or a T cell subset sorted from them (not recorded which). Receptors originate from a man between 18 and 29 years old who had mild COVID-19 (a few samples of this study predate the infection). Cell type and time point are not known.

This clonotype appeared a few times. V is TRBV28 and J is TRBJ2-7; D perhaps matches TRBD1 (6 bases). This CDR3 region has 15 residues. The germline gives CDR1 MDHEN, CDR2 SYDVKM. V lost 6 bases to trimming and J lost 2 bases, with 17 bases between them. The CDR3 coding sequence is TGTGCCAGCAGAGCCGGGACAAGGACCCCCTACGAGCAGTACGTC. It specifies CASRAGTRTPYEQYV.

The chain joins TRBV7-2 to TRBJ2-7; 7 positions match TRBD2. Germline V gene lookup returns CDR1 SGHTA and CDR2 FQGNSA. This CDR3 spans 14 amino acids. With 7 bases clipped from V and 3 bases from J, the junction kept 9 bases outside the gene matches. The DNA of the CDR3 is TGTGCCAGCACCGTGGTGGGGGGGGACTACGAGCAGTACGTC. This gives the protein CASTVVGGDYEQYV.

This clonotype came up many times. This chain joins TRBV28 and TRBJ1-2; no firm D call. V gave up 4 bases and J gave up 4 bases, with 4 bases separating them. The CDR3 has 11 amino acids. From germline, CDR1 is MDHEN and CDR2 SYDVKM. CDR3 loop: CASSSPYGYTF. CDR3 sequence (DNA): TGTGCCAGCAGTTCCCCCTATGGCTACACCTTC.

In regard to this clonotype: The DNA is left out, because the CDR3 cannot be placed on it with certainty; the CDR3 is given as TCRdb lists it. The rearrangement uses TRBV20-1 and TRBJ2-7; the table's D call, TRBD1, was not checked against the DNA. CDR1 is DFQATT, CDR2 SNEGSKA, per germline (reference sequence). 14 amino acids form the CDR3, both terminal residues included. The CDR3: CSAEGGLLTFEQYF.

This clonotype was seen a handful of times. This chain uses TRBV20-1 with TRBJ2-3; TRBD2 matches at 9 bases. The trim removed 6 bases at V and 1 base at J, leaving 2 bases unmatched. Germline V lookup: CDR1 DFQATT, CDR2 SNEGSKA (reference sequence). The CDR3 consists of 13 residues. The CDR3 DNA follows: TGCAGTGCATTAGCGGGGGGCACAGATACGCAGTATTTT. Protein product: CSALAGGTDTQYF.

This chain connects TRBV4-1 to TRBJ2-2; tentatively, D is TRBD2 (5 bases). Trimming stripped 1 base from V and 6 bases from J, with 15 bases between. This CDR3 has 16 amino acids. The V gene's germline CDR1 is MGHRA and CDR2 YSYEKL. The DNA for the CDR3 is TGCGCCAGCAGCCAAGCGGGGTTATCGGGATCCGGGGAGCTGTTTTTT. It yields the protein CASSQAGLSGSGELFF.

This clonotype appeared a few times. This chain connects TRBV5-1 to TRBJ2-7, with 11 bases matching TRBD1. Germline CDR1 and CDR2: SGHRS and YFSETQ. The length of the CDR3 is 16 residues. V dropped 4 bases and J dropped 3; count of bases not matched to a gene: 9. CDR3 protein: CASSPDWTGGIYEQYV. The DNA for the CDR3 is TGCGCCAGCAGCCCCGATTGGACAGGGGGCATCTACGAGCAGTACGTC.

The chain couples TRBV2 to TRBJ1-2; 11 bases map to TRBD1. The J segment lost 5 bases and the V segment lost 6 bases, leaving 8 bases of the junction unmatched. The CDR3 runs to 15 residues. Germline V gene data show CDR1 as SNHLY and CDR2 as FYNNEI. The CDR3 DNA sequence: TGTGCCAGCAGGGCAGGACAGGGGGCGACGTATGGCTACACCTTC. Protein: CASRAGQGATYGYTF.

A few counts support this clonotype. The genes are TRBV25-1 and TRBJ2-1, with D perhaps TRBD1 (5 bases). Germline V gives CDR1 MGHDK, CDR2 SYGVNS. This CDR3 has 15 amino acids. The ends were cut back, 3 bases at V and 7 bases at J, with 16 bases in the middle. CDR3 nucleotides: TGTGCCAGCAGTGATCAGGGCAGGGTTTTGAATGAGCAGTTCTTC. Translating it yields CASSDQGRVLNEQFF. Drawing the rest from reference TRBV25-1 and TRBJ2-1, the complete variable domain is EADIYQTPRYLVIGTGKKITLECSQTMGHDKMYWYQQDPGMELHLIHYSYGVNSTEKGDLSSESTVSRIRTEHFPLTLESARPSHTSQYLCASSDQGRVLNEQFFGPGTRLTVL.

The rearrangement joins TRBV29-1 to TRBJ1-3, with D uncertain. The CDR3 spans 11 residues. V was clipped by 5 bases and J by 4 bases, with 6 bases between them. Germline CDR1 is SQVTM and CDR2 is ANQGSEA. The CDR3 is CSVYVGNTIYF. The CDR3 nucleotides are TGCAGCGTTTACGTCGGAAACACCATATATTTT.

V usage is TRBV25-1 and J usage is TRBJ1-6; D uncertain. From germline, CDR1 is MGHDK and CDR2 SYGVNS. The ends were cut back, 4 bases at V and 10 bases at J, with 11 bases in the middle. The CDR3 covers 13 residues. DNA for the CDR3: TGTGCCAGCAGTGGACTGTTAGGGTCACCCCTCCACTTT. Translation: CASSGLLGSPLHF.

This clonotype was seen a handful of times. The chain has TRBV7-3 and TRBJ2-1; maybe TRBD1 (6 bases). CDR1 and CDR2 from the germline V gene are SGHTA and FQGTGA. This CDR3 is 16 amino acids long. V was shortened by 2 bases and J by 5 bases, with 16 bases between the two germline ends. The chain's CDR3 is CASSLWDGKGDNEQFF. DNA for the CDR3: TGTGCCAGCAGCTTATGGGACGGGAAGGGGGACAATGAGCAGTTCTTC.

This clonotype was counted between two and nine times. This chain connects TRBV12-3 or TRBV12-4 to TRBJ2-1; D unclear. This CDR3 is built from 11 residues. Deletions cut 7 bases from V and 7 bases from J, with 8 bases between. CDR3 bases: TGTGCCAGCAAAATGGGGAATGAGCAGTTCTTC. This translates into CASKMGNEQFF.

The V call is TRBV6-2 or TRBV6-3, the J call TRBJ2-1; D is unclear. Trimming cost V 2 bases and J 8 bases, with 7 bases left between them. The germline gives CDR1 MNHEY, CDR2 SVGEGT. The CDR3 consists of 12 residues. CDR3 in DNA: TGTGCCAGCAGTTACCCCCAGGATGAGCAGTTCTTC. Its translation is CASSYPQDEQFF.

The chain joins TRBV10-3 to TRBJ2-3, with D possibly called TRBD1 or TRBD2 (5 bases each). CDR3 length equals 12 residues. Trimming cost V 10 bases and J 6 bases, with 14 bases left between them. CDR1 is ENHRY, CDR2 SYGVKD, per germline. The CDR3 loop reads CATGQRGDTQYF. The CDR3, as DNA: TGTGCCACGGGGCAGCGAGGGGATACGCAGTATTTT.

This clonotype was seen only a few times. DNA of the CDR3: TGTGCCAGCAGCTTGGCGGGGATCGCTTTCTTT. As protein: CASSLAGIAFF. The chain carries TRBV5-6 and TRBJ1-1; no firm D call. Germline lookup yields CDR1 SGHDT and CDR2 YYEEEE. The CDR3 runs to 11 residues. The germline V and J ends were trimmed by 0 bases and 11 bases, with 8 bases remaining between them.

This clonotype was seen more than once but under ten times. This chain uses TRBV7-3 with TRBJ2-1; no reliable D call. Germline CDR1 and CDR2: SGHTA and FQGTGA. Trimming took off 3 bases at V and 0 bases at J, with 9 bases between the two ends. There are 15 residues in the CDR3. The CDR3 DNA follows: TGTGCCAGCAGCTTCCGACGGAGCTCCTACAATGAGCAGTTCTTC. Protein sequence: CASSFRRSSYNEQFF.

V and J are TRBV7-9 and TRBJ2-4; D unresolved. The CDR3 extends over 12 amino acids. Germline CDR1 reads SEHNR; CDR2 reads FQNEAQ (reference sequence). V was cut by 5 bases and J by 7 bases, with 9 bases left in between. CDR3 loop: CASSPSWNIQYF. As DNA, the CDR3 is TGTGCCAGCAGCCCGAGTTGGAACATTCAGTACTTC.